The 30 T cell receptor beta chains presented below share a single source sample, sequenced in a study of blood T cell repertoires in COVID-19. TCRdb's table, derived via immunoSEQ multiplex PCR, lists solely in-frame clones and lacks some. The sample lists more than 200,000 clones; 88% were seen once. Sequenced input: peripheral blood. These receptors all stem from a man older than 75 with acute or convalescent COVID-19.

The chain links TRBV4-1 to TRBJ1-2, with 9 bases matching TRBD1. The CDR3 is 14 residues long. J was trimmed by 3 bases and V by 5 bases; bases with no gene match: 4. Germline lookup yields CDR1 MGHRA and CDR2 YSYEKL. For the CDR3, the DNA is TGCGCCAGCAGCTTCCGGACAGGGGACTATGGCTACACCTTC. It codes for CASSFRTGDYGYTF.

The rearrangement joins TRBV5-4 to TRBJ2-7, with TRBD2 matching over 11 bases. Trimming cost V 4 bases and J 2 bases; bases outside gene matches: 8. Germline-derived CDR1 and CDR2 are SGHNT and YYREEE (reference sequence). There are 16 residues in the CDR3. CDR3: CASSQGTSGKTYEQYF. DNA for the CDR3: TGTGCCAGCAGCCAGGGGACTAGCGGAAAAACCTACGAGCAGTACTTC.

The chain combines TRBV21-1 with TRBJ1-5; the table's D call of TRBD1 was not tested on the DNA. TRBV21-1 is noted as a pseudogene. The CDR3 loop spans 14 amino acids. CDR3 region: CASSKEGVNQPQHF. The CDR3 nucleotides read TGTGCCAGCAGCAAAGAGGGGGTCAATCAGCCCCAGCATTTT.

This clone was counted a few times. The chain joins TRBV19 to TRBJ1-2; 9 positions agree with TRBD1. The CDR3 is 13 residues long. The V gene's germline CDR1 is LNHDA and CDR2 SQIVND (reference sequence). The J segment lost 4 bases and the V segment lost 7 bases, leaving 4 bases of the junction unmatched. The CDR3 coding sequence is TGTGCCAGTAATGGACAGGGGTTCTATGGCTACACCTTC. Translating gives CASNGQGFYGYTF.

On this clone: The same CDR3 arises from other DNA sequences in this sample as well. This rearrangement joins TRBV7-2 to TRBJ1-2; TRBD1 aligns across 8 bases. Germline values: CDR1 SGHTA, CDR2 FQGNSA. V shed 5 bases, J shed 7 bases, and the junction held 6 bases outside the gene matches. This CDR3 comprises 13 residues. The CDR3 loop reads CASSLGQGGGYTF. The CDR3 DNA follows: TGTGCCAGCAGCCTCGGACAGGGAGGTGGCTACACCTTC.

The J gene is TRBJ1-2, the V gene TRBV6-2 or TRBV6-3; TRBD1 aligns across 10 bases. CDR1 MNHEY and CDR2 SVGEGT come from the germline V gene. V lost 5 bases, J lost 8 bases, and 8 bases stayed unmatched. The CDR3 is 14 amino acids. For the CDR3, the DNA is TGTGCCAGCAGTCCGGACAGGGGGATTGGGGGCTACACCTTC. Translating gives CASSPDRGIGGYTF.

This chain links TRBV19 with TRBJ2-2; D is unclear. V lost 5 bases and J lost 5, with 15 bases in between. This CDR3 comprises 15 residues. From germline, CDR1 is LNHDA and CDR2 SQIVND (reference sequence). Here the CDR3 reads CASSAYGSRTGELFF. The CDR3 DNA reads as TGTGCCAGTAGTGCGTATGGGTCGAGGACCGGGGAGCTGTTTTTT.

This chain links TRBV6-5 with TRBJ2-3; possible D gene TRBD1, 6 bases. V lost 6 bases to trimming and J lost 3 bases, with 16 bases between them. This CDR3 is 15 amino acids long. Germline CDR1 reads MNHEY; CDR2 reads SVGAGI. As DNA, the CDR3 is TGTGCCAGCAGCCGACCAGGGGCAGAGACAGATACGCAGTATTTT. Translating gives CASSRPGAETDTQYF.

The chain couples TRBV7-2 to TRBJ2-7, with 11 bases matching TRBD1. In germline, CDR1 is SGHTA, CDR2 FQGNSA. This CDR3 has 15 amino acids. V was pared by 5 bases and J by 7 bases, with 10 bases of the junction left unmatched. CDR3 sequence: CASSHQGQGVREQYF. DNA for the CDR3: TGTGCCAGCAGCCACCAGGGACAGGGGGTTCGGGAGCAGTACTTC.

This clone was recorded only once. This chain connects TRBV7-9 to TRBJ2-1; TRBD2 agrees at 7 bases. The germline CDR1 and CDR2 sequences are SEHNR and FQNEAQ (reference sequence). There are 15 residues in the CDR3. With 3 bases clipped from V and 3 bases from J, the junction kept 5 bases outside the gene matches. CDR3 amino acids: CASSFNSGNYNEQFF. In nucleotides, the CDR3 is TGTGCCAGCAGCTTTAACAGCGGGAACTACAATGAGCAGTTCTTC.

The chain links TRBV5-4 to TRBJ1-2; no clear D gene. CDR3 length: 12 residues. Germline V CDR1 and CDR2: SGHNT, YYREEE (reference sequence). Trimming removed 2 bases at V and 6 bases at J, with 8 bases between. The CDR3 is CASSFGENGYTF. The CDR3 region has the DNA TGTGCCAGCAGCTTTGGGGAGAATGGCTACACCTTC.

This chain joins TRBV19 and TRBJ1-2, with a weak D call TRBD1 (5 bases). The V end was cut by 0 bases, the J end by 6 bases, with 14 bases between. The CDR3 is 15 amino acids. Germline CDR1 LNHDA, CDR2 SQIVND (reference sequence). The CDR3 spells CASSIDQRGLDGYTF. CDR3 DNA sequence: TGTGCCAGTAGTATAGATCAGCGGGGGTTAGATGGCTACACCTTC.

The chain combines TRBV18 with TRBJ2-1, with a weak D call TRBD2 (5 bases). The germline CDR1 and CDR2 sequences are KGHSH and LQKENI. Between the trimmed V and J ends, which lost 4 bases and 3 bases, there was a span of 13 bases. This CDR3 is built from 15 residues. DNA of the CDR3: TGTGCCAGCTCACTGATGGACGCGGGCTACAATGAGCAGTTCTTC. It is translated as CASSLMDAGYNEQFF.

The chain links TRBV6-6 to TRBJ2-3; TRBD2 matches at 9 bases. Germline values: CDR1 MNHNY, CDR2 SVGAGI (reference sequence). After removal of 2 bases from V and 4 bases from J, the junction contained 7 bases not matched to a gene. The CDR3 has 16 residues. The CDR3 nucleotides read TGTGCCAGCAGTTACCCGTCTAGCGGGGCATCAGATACGCAGTATTTT. It specifies CASSYPSSGASDTQYF.

The rearrangement uses TRBV19 and TRBJ2-1; TRBD1 aligns across 12 bases. The CDR3 totals 15 residues. J was trimmed by 8 bases and V by 5 bases; bases with no gene match: 7. Germline CDR1 reads LNHDA; CDR2 reads SQIVND (reference sequence). DNA for the CDR3: TGTGCCAGTAGTTTGGCGGGACAGGGGGCCTATGAGCAGTTCTTC. It is translated as CASSLAGQGAYEQFF. The full variable domain, completed using reference TRBV19 and TRBJ2-1, is DGGITQSPKYLFRKEGQNVTLSCEQNLNHDAMYWYRQDPGQGLRLIYYSQIVNDFQKGDIAEGYSVSREKKESFPLTVTSAQKNPTAFYLCASSLAGQGAYEQFFGPGTRLTVL.

This chain links TRBV3-1 (or the pseudogene TRBV3-2) with TRBJ1-1, with D hard to call. Trimming cost V 4 bases and J 5 bases, with 11 bases left between them. The germline CDR1 and CDR2 sequences are LGHDT and YNNKEL (reference sequence). This CDR3 spans 13 amino acids. The CDR3: CASSRLSGTEAFF. CDR3 in DNA: TGTGCCAGCAGCCGCCTTTCGGGAACTGAAGCTTTCTTT.

The chain has TRBV18 and TRBJ2-7; TRBD1 aligns across 12 bases. The germline V gene has CDR1 KGHSH and CDR2 LQKENI. The CDR3 has 14 amino acids. The V segment lost 4 bases and the J segment 5 bases; nucleotides outside the gene matches: 3. The CDR3, as DNA: TGTGCCAGCTCACGGGACAGGGGGCGGGACGAGCAGTACTTC. Its translation is CASSRDRGRDEQYF. Using reference TRBV18 and TRBJ2-7 for the parts outside the CDR3, the full variable domain is NAGVMQNPRHLVRRRGQEARLRCSPMKGHSHVYWYRQLPEEGLKFMVYLQKENIIDESGMPKERFSAEFPKEGPSILRIQQVVRGDSAAYFCASSRDRGRDEQYFGPGTRLTVT.

This chain connects TRBV5-1 to TRBJ2-1, with D perhaps matching TRBD2 (6 bases). Trimming cost V 0 bases and J 0 bases, with 7 bases left between them. The CDR3 is made up of 15 amino acids. The germline V gene has CDR1 SGHRS and CDR2 YFSETQ. CDR3 sequence (DNA): TGCGCCAGCAGCTTGGCAGCGGGCTCCTACAATGAGCAGTTCTTC. It codes for CASSLAAGSYNEQFF.

J is TRBJ1-2 and V is TRBV5-1, with D unresolved. This CDR3 is 15 amino acids long. V dropped 0 bases and J dropped 2 bases, with 11 bases sitting between them. Germline CDR1 SGHRS, CDR2 YFSETQ. The CDR3 DNA sequence: TGCGCCAGCAGCTTGGGGCCGGGAGAAAACTATGGCTACACCTTC. Translated, it gives CASSLGPGENYGYTF.

Here the CDR3 reads CASSRTQGAVGELFF. The DNA of the CDR3 is TGCGCCAGCAGCCGGACGCAGGGGGCGGTCGGGGAGCTGTTTTTT. The chain has TRBV5-1 and TRBJ2-2; 8 positions match TRBD1. Germline trimming cut 4 bases from V and 7 bases from J; bases unmatched to any gene: 9. Germline V gene data show CDR1 as SGHRS and CDR2 as YFSETQ. CDR3 size: 15 residues.

CDR3 DNA sequence: TGTGCCAGCAGCTTGGGCCCCCCGGGACAGGGGGCCTATGGCTACACCTTC. Translated: CASSLGPPGQGAYGYTF. This sequence joins TRBV5-6 and TRBJ1-2, with TRBD1 matching 12 bases. The length of the CDR3 is 17 residues. Per the germline V gene, CDR1 is SGHDT and CDR2 is YYEEEE. Unmatched junction bases numbered 7, after V lost 0 bases and J lost 4 bases.

This clone was observed a handful of times. The chain uses TRBV5-4 and TRBJ1-2, with 7 bases that match TRBD1. Germline trimming cut 5 bases from V and 4 bases from J; bases unmatched to any gene: 11. From germline, CDR1 is SGHNT and CDR2 YYREEE (reference sequence). The CDR3 extends over 15 amino acids. CDR3 nucleotides: TGTGCCAGCAGTCCAGGACAGGACACCGCCTATGGCTACACCTTC. Its translation: CASSPGQDTAYGYTF. Supplemented by reference TRBV5-4 and TRBJ1-2, the full variable domain reads ETGVTQSPTHLIKTRGQQVTLRCSSQSGHNTVSWYQQALGQGPQFIFQYYREEENGRGNFPPRFSGLQFPNYSSELNVNALELDDSALYLCASSPGQDTAYGYTFGSGTRLTVV.

The J gene is TRBJ1-5, the V gene TRBV5-1; 7 bases are a match to TRBD1. The CDR3 contains 16 residues. The germline V gene has CDR1 SGHRS and CDR2 YFSETQ. With 0 bases clipped from V and 2 bases from J, the junction kept 5 bases outside the gene matches. CDR3 residues: CASSLVAGGGNQPQHF. The CDR3 DNA is TGCGCCAGCAGCTTGGTGGCAGGGGGTGGCAATCAGCCCCAGCATTTT. Together with reference TRBV5-1 and TRBJ1-5, the CDR3 gives the full variable domain: KAGVTQTPRYLIKTRGQQVTLSCSPISGHRSVSWYQQTPGQGLQFLFEYFSETQRNKGNFPGRFSGRQFSNSRSEMNVSTLELGDSALYLCASSLVAGGGNQPQHFGDGTRLSIL.

This clone was counted a single time. The chain recombines TRBV11-3 with TRBJ2-1; possibly TRBD2 for D (6 bases). V lost 4 bases to trimming and J lost 4 bases, with 11 bases between them. Germline lookup yields CDR1 SGHNT and CDR2 YENEEA. The CDR3 loop spans 14 amino acids. CDR3 bases: TGTGCCAGCAGCTCCCAGGCGGGGTACAATGAGCAGTTCTTC. Its translation: CASSSQAGYNEQFF.

J is TRBJ1-6 and V is TRBV9; no clear D gene. The germline V and J ends were trimmed by 4 bases and 7 bases, with 12 bases remaining between them. Germline-derived CDR1 and CDR2 are SGDLS and YYNGEE. CDR3 size: 14 residues. The chain's CDR3 is CASSPMTANSPLHF. The CDR3 DNA follows: TGTGCCAGCAGCCCGATGACTGCAAATTCACCCCTCCACTTT.

V is TRBV24-1 and J is TRBJ2-7; a weak D match, TRBD1 (6 bases). V was pared by 4 bases and J by 1 base, with 7 bases between. The CDR3 is 13 amino acids. Per the germline V gene, CDR1 is KGHDR and CDR2 is SFDVKD. CDR3 residues: CATSEGQSYEQYF. CDR3 coding DNA: TGTGCCACCAGTGAAGGACAGTCCTACGAGCAGTACTTC.

The rearrangement links TRBV2 to TRBJ2-5; a possible D gene is TRBD1 (6 bases). The CDR3 is made up of 13 amino acids. V was cut by 4 bases and J by 1 base, with 7 bases left in between. The V gene's germline CDR1 is SNHLY and CDR2 FYNNEI. The CDR3 loop reads CASSVQGQETQYF. CDR3 in DNA: TGTGCCAGCAGTGTACAGGGCCAAGAGACCCAGTACTTC.

Comment on this clone: Possible read error: a much larger clone is one base away. The sample has other DNA sequences that encode this CDR3 too. The V gene is TRBV7-3, the J gene TRBJ1-1; TRBD1 might be the D (5 bases). Germline V gene sequence: CDR1 SGHTA, CDR2 FQGTGA. The V end was cut by 3 bases, the J end by 1 base, with 6 bases between. The CDR3 is 13 residues long. The CDR3 DNA follows: TGTGCCAGCAGCTTGACAGCGAACACTGAAGCTTTCTTT. This translates into CASSLTANTEAFF.

The genes are TRBV19 and TRBJ2-5; tentative D call: TRBD1 (6 bases). CDR3 length: 15 amino acids. The ends were cut back, 2 bases at V and 3 bases at J, with 13 bases in the middle. Germline values: CDR1 LNHDA, CDR2 SQIVND (reference sequence). CDR3 DNA sequence: TGTGCCAGTAGTATATTTACAGGGATGGAAGAGACCCAGTACTTC. Encoded protein: CASSIFTGMEETQYF.

The CDR3 bases are TGTGCCAGCAGCTATGGCCAGGGGTTCTTCAATGAGCAGTTCTTC. This codes for CASSYGQGFFNEQFF. V is TRBV7-3 and J is TRBJ2-1, with D perhaps TRBD1 (6 bases). Germline CDR1 and CDR2: SGHTA and FQGTGA. V was shortened by 4 bases and J by 6 bases, with 16 bases between the two germline ends. The CDR3 extends over 15 amino acids.